This T cell receptor beta chain was retrieved from a study of Ad26.COV2.S vaccination and SARS-CoV-2 variants. Study-level background: The donor participated in the COV1001 trial, in its Ad26.COV2.S arm.

The CDR3 loop spans 16 amino acids. Per germline, CDR1 SGHTA and CDR2 FQGNSA. The J segment lost 0 bases and the V segment lost 1 base, leaving 3 bases of the junction unmatched. This table comes from immunoSEQ multiplex PCR, and its TCRdb copy is limited to in-frame clones, with some not included. The sample carries about 460,000 clones, 80% to 90% recorded once. Treatment of the sample: some 20 received Ad26.COV2.S at low or high dose, single or two shots; about 5 received placebo; per-sample allocation not given. Specimen acquisition occurred on day 63 following the initial vaccine or placebo injection. Donor was an adult aged 18-55 years in Boston. Spike of the Wuhan-strain SARS-CoV-2 was expressed by an Ad26 vector, which formed the vaccine.

This chain connects TRBV7-2 to TRBJ2-3, with 8 bases aligning to TRBD2. The sample in question was peripheral blood, obtained in a trial of Ad26.COV2.S vaccine versus placebo. The origin of this receptor is a person aged 18-65 years who received the Ad26.COV2.S COVID-19 vaccine or a placebo. The CDR3 protein is CASSLVGLVSTDTQYF. CDR3 coding DNA: TGTGCCAGCAGCTTAGTGGGACTAGTTAGCACAGATACGCAGTATTTT. The full variable domain, in which reference TRBV7-2 and TRBJ2-3 provide the parts outside the CDR3, is GAGVSQSPSNKVTEKGKDVELRCDPISGHTALYWYRQSLGQGLEFLIYFQGNSAPDKSGLPSDRFSAERTGGSVSTLTIQRTQQEDSAVYLCASSLVGLVSTDTQYFGPGTRLTVL.